This T cell receptor beta chain derives from a study of shared clonotypes between healthy human individuals. Study summary: CD4 naive cells filled three plates per donor, CD4 memory three, CD8 naive two and CD8 memory one.

Concerning this clone itself: Its antigen remains unidentified.

Study-level results: Sorted-subset samples were not fully sequenced, rarefaction indicated. Against clonotypes common to all four donors, non-shared ones had lower generation probabilities.

Only in-frame clones appear in the TCRdb table, and some are missing; sequencing was by immunoSEQ multiplex PCR. The sample carries some 240,000 clones, 65% to 70% recorded once. The CDR3 spans 13 residues. V dropped 3 bases and J dropped 12; count of bases not matched to a gene: 6. Germline assignment: CDR1 LGHNA and CDR2 YSLEER. This sequence was found in a man younger than 45 in good health. The rearrangement uses TRBV4-3 and TRBJ2-1; 9 nucleotides match TRBD2. The sequencing sample was made of memory CD4+ T cells sorted from blood. Subset denoted: CD45RA-negative fraction. In DNA form, the CDR3 reads TGCGCCAGCAGCCACGGACTAGCGCCTACGCAGTTCTTC. This translates into CASSHGLAPTQFF.